The 15 T cell receptor beta chains reported below all come from one sample, sequenced in a study of neoadjuvant anti-PD-1 for oral cavity cancer. TCRdb keeps only in-frame clones here, not all; method: immunoSEQ multiplex PCR. The sample yields just over 65,000 clones, roughly 84% seen once. Time point meaning: after neoadjuvant nivolumab, at surgical resection. The material sequenced was PBMCs, taken after nivolumab (anti-PD-1) treatment. These receptors all stem from a person aged 35 to 85 with oral cavity squamous cell carcinoma.

The CDR3 DNA is TGTGCCAGCAGCTTAGGCCGTAATGAAAAACTGTTTTTT. It encodes CASSLGRNEKLFF. V usage is TRBV7-6 and J usage is TRBJ1-4; D call uncertain. CDR1 and CDR2 from the germline V gene are SGHVS and FNYEAQ. The CDR3 extends over 13 amino acids. The germline V and J ends were trimmed by 1 base and 4 bases, with 4 bases remaining between them.

This chain joins TRBV6-5 and TRBJ2-2, with D hard to call. CDR3 length: 14 residues. Between the trimmed V and J ends, which lost 6 bases and 3 bases, there was a span of 11 bases. CDR1 is MNHEY, CDR2 SVGAGI, per germline. The CDR3 reads CASRTPTDTGELFF. The CDR3 DNA reads as TGTGCCAGCAGAACCCCGACGGACACCGGGGAGCTGTTTTTT.

V is TRBV25-1 and J is TRBJ2-3, with D uncertain. There are 11 residues in the CDR3. Trimming pared 5 bases from V and 4 bases from J, leaving 4 bases between. In germline, CDR1 is MGHDK, CDR2 SYGVNS. The CDR3 spells CASSFADTQYF. CDR3 sequence (DNA): TGTGCCAGCAGTTTCGCAGATACGCAGTATTTT.

The chain has TRBV5-1 and TRBJ2-1, with D possibly matching TRBD2 (6 bases). The CDR3 length is 16 residues. Germline V lookup: CDR1 SGHRS, CDR2 YFSETQ. Trimming shortened V by 5 bases and J by 4 bases, and 19 bases separated the two germline ends. As DNA, the CDR3 is TGCGCCAGCAGACTAGCCCCCCCAAACACTTACAATGAGCAGTTCTTC. Amino acid sequence: CASRLAPPNTYNEQFF.

This clone is medium-sized. The gene calls are TRBV5-6 and TRBJ1-4, with D maybe TRBD1 (5 bases). The CDR3 is 14 residues long. CDR1 SGHDT and CDR2 YYEEEE come from the germline V gene. V was cut by 6 bases and J by 7 bases, with 16 bases left in between. The CDR3: CASNLGLGGEKLFF. The CDR3 DNA reads as TGTGCCAGCAATCTGGGACTGGGGGGTGAAAAACTGTTTTTT.

V gene TRBV6-6 combines with J gene TRBJ2-7; 9 nucleotides agree with TRBD1. In germline, CDR1 is MNHNY, CDR2 SVGAGI (reference sequence). Trimming cost V 5 bases and J 5 bases; bases outside gene matches: 10. This CDR3 has 15 residues. CDR3 DNA sequence: TGTGCCAGCAGTCCCCGAGGGACAGGGACCGACGAGCAGTACTTC. This encodes CASSPRGTGTDEQYF.

The chain recombines TRBV7-9 with TRBJ2-1; D is perhaps TRBD1 or TRBD2 (5 bases each). V lost 6 bases and J lost 3, with 15 bases in between. The CDR3 is 15 residues long. The germline CDR1 and CDR2 sequences are SEHNR and FQNEAQ (reference sequence). CDR3 sequence reads: CASRPRDHLYNEQFF. The CDR3 DNA reads as TGTGCCAGCAGGCCCCGGGACCATCTCTACAATGAGCAGTTCTTC.

The rearrangement links TRBV28 to TRBJ2-7; 10 positions match TRBD2. J lost 5 bases, V lost 5 bases, and 12 bases had no gene match. The CDR3 runs to 16 residues. Germline V gene data show CDR1 as MDHEN and CDR2 as SYDVKM. The CDR3 coding sequence is TGTGCCAGCAGTCCCGGAGGGCTAGCGGGAGTTAACGAGCAGTACTTC. Its protein is CASSPGGLAGVNEQYF.

The chain uses TRBV19 and TRBJ1-1; a possible D gene is TRBD1 (5 bases). The CDR3 consists of 15 residues. V was cut by 4 bases and J by 1 base, with 13 bases left in between. Germline CDR1 LNHDA, CDR2 SQIVND (reference sequence). CDR3 in amino acids: CASSTRTTQNTEAFF. The CDR3 DNA is TGTGCCAGTAGTACTCGGACAACTCAGAACACTGAAGCTTTCTTT. Using reference TRBV19 and TRBJ1-1 for the parts outside the CDR3, the full variable domain is DGGITQSPKYLFRKEGQNVTLSCEQNLNHDAMYWYRQDPGQGLRLIYYSQIVNDFQKGDIAEGYSVSREKKESFPLTVTSAQKNPTAFYLCASSTRTTQNTEAFFGQGTRLTVV.

The chain is built from TRBV19 and TRBJ2-2; 8 bases fit TRBD1. The germline gives CDR1 LNHDA, CDR2 SQIVND (reference sequence). V shed 10 bases and J 0 bases; nucleotides not matched to a gene: 4. The CDR3 is made up of 14 amino acids. CDR3 protein: CATGQGTNTGELFF. CDR3 coding DNA: TGTGCCACAGGACAGGGCACGAACACCGGGGAGCTGTTTTTT. The full variable domain, rest sourced from reference TRBV19 and TRBJ2-2, is DGGITQSPKYLFRKEGQNVTLSCEQNLNHDAMYWYRQDPGQGLRLIYYSQIVNDFQKGDIAEGYSVSREKKESFPLTVTSAQKNPTAFYLCATGQGTNTGELFFGEGSRLTVL.

This clone was picked up one time. The rearrangement uses TRBV6-1 and TRBJ2-7, with D possibly TRBD2 on 5 matching bases. CDR3 size: 13 residues. V was cut by 7 bases and J by 7 bases, with 17 bases left in between. Germline lookup yields CDR1 MNHNS and CDR2 SASEGT. CDR3 in amino acids: CASIPGPPGEQYF. The CDR3 DNA follows: TGTGCCAGCATACCAGGCCCCCCGGGAGAGCAGTACTTC.

This clone was observed a few times. The chain recombines TRBV7-8 with TRBJ1-5, with 7 bases aligning to TRBD1. In germline, CDR1 is SGHVS, CDR2 FQNEAQ. This CDR3 region has 15 residues. The J segment lost 8 bases and the V segment lost 5 bases, leaving 12 bases of the junction unmatched. This chain's CDR3 is CASSPTGGRGEPQHF. CDR3 coding DNA: TGTGCCAGCAGCCCAACCGGTGGCAGGGGGGAGCCCCAGCATTTT.

V gene TRBV6-6 combines with J gene TRBJ1-2; 11 positions agree with TRBD1. CDR1 MNHNY and CDR2 SVGAGI come from the germline V gene (reference sequence). V trimming: 6 bases; J trimming: 8 bases; junction bases outside the gene matches: 8. The CDR3 sequence is 14 residues long. CDR3 sequence reads: CASSLGQGAEGYTF. The CDR3 DNA reads TGTGCCAGCAGCCTTGGACAGGGGGCTGAGGGCTACACCTTC.

The chain uses TRBV30 and TRBJ2-7, with 8 bases aligning to TRBD1. The V and J ends lost 4 bases and 5 bases, in that order; junction bases with no gene match: 13. In germline, CDR1 is GTSNPN, CDR2 SVGIG (reference sequence). The CDR3 loop spans 15 amino acids. CDR3 DNA: TGTGCCTGGATGCCCCGCCGGACAGGGCGAGACGAGCAGTACTTC. This encodes CAWMPRRTGRDEQYF.

This rearrangement joins TRBV28 to TRBJ2-5; D may be TRBD2 (5 bases). The CDR3 spans 15 residues. Germline V gene sequence: CDR1 MDHEN, CDR2 SYDVKM. V gave up 3 bases and J gave up 4 bases, with 15 bases separating them. The CDR3 protein is CASSFGGGSAETQYF. In nucleotides, the CDR3 is TGTGCCAGCAGTTTCGGAGGCGGATCAGCAGAGACCCAGTACTTC.